Below, 8 T cell receptor beta chains from the same sample are listed, as sequenced in a study of T cells in Graves' hyperthyroidism and ophthalmopathy. TCR beta CDR3 regions were amplified from RNA. The HTBI primer set served for first-round RT-PCR of the TCR CDR3. TCRdb re-derived calls from the multiplex PCR reads in MiXCR, one entry per CDR3 protein. The sample includes about 600,000 distinct CDR3 sequences, approximately 16% seen only once; the top ten take less than 3.5%. The sample comprised blood. The receptors shown here come from a woman aged 35 to 49 with Graves' ophthalmopathy.

The chain has TRBV6-2 or TRBV6-3 and TRBJ1-5, with a possible D match to TRBD1 (5 bases). The CDR3 contains 14 residues. Between the trimmed V and J ends, which lost 4 bases and 2 bases, there was a span of 9 bases. Germline V gives CDR1 MNHEY, CDR2 SVGEGT. This CDR3 reads CASSSREGNQPQHF. The CDR3 nucleotides are TGTGCCAGCAGTTCCAGGGAGGGCAATCAGCCCCAGCATTTT.

There are many counts of this clonotype. Here the CDR3 DNA reads TGTGCCAGCAGTCCCCCCGCGGGGACAGGGCACAATGAGCAGTTCTTC. The encoded protein is CASSPPAGTGHNEQFF. This chain uses TRBV12-3 or TRBV12-4 with TRBJ2-1; 9 nucleotides agree with TRBD1. The CDR3 runs 16 residues. J lost 5 bases, V lost 5 bases, and 10 bases had no gene match.

Many counts were recorded for this clonotype. This chain joins TRBV20-1 and TRBJ2-3; 7 bases match TRBD1. This CDR3 has 15 residues. The germline V gene has CDR1 DFQATT and CDR2 SNEGSKA (reference sequence). V lost 0 bases to trimming and J lost 2 bases; unmatched junction nucleotides: 5. CDR3 region: CSAREETGATDTQYF. The CDR3 region has the DNA TGCAGTGCTAGAGAGGAAACAGGGGCCACAGATACGCAGTATTTT.

This clonotype was observed many times. The CDR3 DNA reads TGTGCCAGCAGGGTCCCGGGACAAGGCGGGGAGCAGTACTTC. Its protein is CASRVPGQGGEQYF. The chain links TRBV2 to TRBJ2-7, with D possibly TRBD1 on 6 matching bases. CDR1 is SNHLY, CDR2 FYNNEI, per germline. CDR3 length: 14 amino acids. V gave up 6 bases and J gave up 7 bases, with 19 bases separating them. Full variable domain (outside the CDR3, taken from reference TRBV2 and TRBJ2-7): EPEVTQTPSHQVTQMGQEVILRCVPISNHLYFYWYRQILGQKVEFLVSFYNNEISEKSEIFDDQFSVERPDGSNFTLKIRSTKLEDSAMYFCASRVPGQGGEQYFGPGTRLTVT.

V gene TRBV4-1 combines with J gene TRBJ1-6, with 8 bases aligning to TRBD1. Per germline, CDR1 MGHRA and CDR2 YSYEKL. V shed 7 bases, J shed 7 bases, and the junction held 6 bases outside the gene matches. This CDR3 has 14 amino acids. CDR3 sequence (DNA): TGCGCCAGCACTTCGGACAGGGAAAATTCACCCCTCCACTTT. Translation: CASTSDRENSPLHF.

V and J are TRBV18 and TRBJ1-2, with 7 bases aligning to TRBD1. The CDR3 sequence is 16 residues long. Trimming at V came to 2 bases and at J to 7 bases, leaving 13 bases not matched to a gene. Per germline, CDR1 KGHSH and CDR2 LQKENI. The CDR3 is CASSPFEDRLISGYTF. The DNA for the CDR3 is TGTGCCAGCTCACCATTCGAGGACAGGCTGATCTCTGGCTACACCTTC.

This clonotype was recorded at least ten times. This chain connects TRBV2 to TRBJ2-3; TRBD2 matches at 13 bases. Germline lookup yields CDR1 SNHLY and CDR2 FYNNEI. Unmatched junction bases numbered 10, after V lost 6 bases and J lost 4 bases. The CDR3 runs to 17 residues. CDR3: CASRGGGLAGSSDTQYF. The CDR3 coding sequence is TGTGCCAGCAGAGGGGGGGGACTAGCGGGGAGTTCAGATACGCAGTATTTT.

This clonotype was detected many times. This chain connects TRBV2 to TRBJ1-2; 7 nucleotides agree with TRBD1. The germline gives CDR1 SNHLY, CDR2 FYNNEI. CDR3 size: 13 residues. CDR3 sequence (DNA): TGTGCAGAAGACCACAGGGGCGCCTATGGCTACACCTTC. This gives the protein CAEDHRGAYGYTF.